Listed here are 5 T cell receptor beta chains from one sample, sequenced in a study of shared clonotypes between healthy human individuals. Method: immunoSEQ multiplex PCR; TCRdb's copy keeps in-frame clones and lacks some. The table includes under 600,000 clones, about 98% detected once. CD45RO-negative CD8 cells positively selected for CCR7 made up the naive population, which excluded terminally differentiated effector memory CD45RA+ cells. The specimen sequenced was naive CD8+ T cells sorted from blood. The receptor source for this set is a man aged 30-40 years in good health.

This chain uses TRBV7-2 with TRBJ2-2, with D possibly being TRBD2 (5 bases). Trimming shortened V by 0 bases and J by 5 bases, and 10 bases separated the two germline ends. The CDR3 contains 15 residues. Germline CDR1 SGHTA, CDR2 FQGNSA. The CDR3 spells CASSLAGVLTGELFF. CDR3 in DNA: TGTGCCAGCAGCTTAGCGGGAGTGCTGACCGGGGAGCTGTTTTTT.

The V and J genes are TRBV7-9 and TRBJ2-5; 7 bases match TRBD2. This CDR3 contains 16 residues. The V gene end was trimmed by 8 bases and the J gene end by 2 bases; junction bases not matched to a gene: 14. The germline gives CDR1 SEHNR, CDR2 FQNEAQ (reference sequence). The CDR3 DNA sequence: TGTGCCAGCTCCCAAGTGGCTAGCGGCAATCAAGAGACCCAGTACTTC. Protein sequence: CASSQVASGNQETQYF.

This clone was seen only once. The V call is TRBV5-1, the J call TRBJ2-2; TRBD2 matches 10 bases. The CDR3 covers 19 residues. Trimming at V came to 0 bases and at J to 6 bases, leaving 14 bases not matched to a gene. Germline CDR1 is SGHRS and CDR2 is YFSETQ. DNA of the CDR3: TGCGCCAGCAGCTTGGGAGCTAGCGGGAGTATTGTTTTGTCCGGGGAGCTGTTTTTT. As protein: CASSLGASGSIVLSGELFF.

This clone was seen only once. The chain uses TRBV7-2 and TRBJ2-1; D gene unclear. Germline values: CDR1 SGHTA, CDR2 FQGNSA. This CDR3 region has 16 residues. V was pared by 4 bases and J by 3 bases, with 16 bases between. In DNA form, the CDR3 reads TGTGCCAGCAGCTCACATAGGGTTCCGTTCTACAATGAGCAGTTCTTC. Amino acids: CASSSHRVPFYNEQFF.

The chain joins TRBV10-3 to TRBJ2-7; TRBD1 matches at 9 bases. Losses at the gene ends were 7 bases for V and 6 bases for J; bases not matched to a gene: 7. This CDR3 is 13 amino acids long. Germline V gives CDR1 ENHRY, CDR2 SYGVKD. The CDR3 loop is CAINTGTGSEQYF. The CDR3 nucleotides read TGTGCCATCAATACCGGGACAGGGAGCGAGCAGTACTTC.